The 14 T cell receptor beta chains reported below all come from one sample, sequenced in a study of T cell responses to AZD1222 COVID-19 vaccine. Profiled with immunoSEQ multiplex PCR; TCRdb holds only in-frame clones, not every one. The sample yields 25,000 to 35,000 clones, just under 80% seen once. The sequences come from peripheral blood, collected on day 0 of AZD1222 vaccination. The receptors were gathered from an adult in good health.

The chain is built from TRBV19 and TRBJ2-5, with 8 bases lining up with TRBD1. The germline CDR1 and CDR2 sequences are LNHDA and SQIVND (reference sequence). J was trimmed by 5 bases and V by 6 bases; bases with no gene match: 5. The CDR3 runs to 13 residues. The CDR3 nucleotides read TGTGCCAGTAGCCTCAGGGGGCTGGAGACCCAGTACTTC. It encodes CASSLRGLETQYF.

The chain is built from TRBV2 and TRBJ2-1, with 12 bases aligning to TRBD2. Germline lookup yields CDR1 SNHLY and CDR2 FYNNEI. There are 15 residues in the CDR3. The junction had 5 bases not matched to a gene; V was cut back by 7 bases and J by 4 bases. DNA for the CDR3: TGTGCCAGCAATTTAGGACTAGCGGGGTACAATGAGCAGTTCTTC. This codes for CASNLGLAGYNEQFF.

This rearrangement joins TRBV4-2 to TRBJ1-2; D unresolved. CDR3 size: 15 residues. The germline V gene encodes CDR1 LGHNA and CDR2 YNFKEQ. The V and J ends lost 1 base and 8 bases respectively, with 17 bases between them. The CDR3 protein is CASSQGLEPTRGYTF. The CDR3 coding sequence is TGTGCCAGCAGCCAAGGACTAGAACCGACAAGGGGCTACACCTTC.

In this sample, this clone turned up once. The chain carries TRBV5-1 and TRBJ2-7, with D unclear. V lost 0 bases to trimming and J lost 4 bases, with 11 bases between them. The CDR3 loop spans 14 amino acids. The germline V gene encodes CDR1 SGHRS and CDR2 YFSETQ. CDR3 residues: CASSLAFREYEQYF. CDR3 nucleotides: TGCGCCAGCAGCTTGGCCTTTCGCGAATACGAGCAGTACTTC.

This chain uses TRBV2 with TRBJ2-3; D possibly corresponds to TRBD2 (6 bases). V lost 7 bases and J 1 base, leaving 12 bases between the germline ends. CDR1 is SNHLY, CDR2 FYNNEI, per germline. The length of the CDR3 is 14 residues. The DNA of the CDR3 is TGTGCCAGCAAGGAGGGCGGGGGCACAGATACGCAGTATTTT. As protein: CASKEGGGTDTQYF. The variable domain in full, with the rest retrieved from reference TRBV2 and TRBJ2-3, is EPEVTQTPSHQVTQMGQEVILRCVPISNHLYFYWYRQILGQKVEFLVSFYNNEISEKSEIFDDQFSVERPDGSNFTLKIRSTKLEDSAMYFCASKEGGGTDTQYFGPGTRLTVL.

The genes are TRBV6-4 and TRBJ2-3; 11 nucleotides match TRBD2. The CDR3 contains 17 residues. Germline V gene data show CDR1 as MRHNA and CDR2 as SNTAGT. The V and J ends lost 0 bases and 0 bases, in that order; junction bases with no gene match: 2. Here the CDR3 reads CASSDSSGGASTDTQYF. In nucleotides, the CDR3 is TGTGCCAGCAGTGACTCTAGCGGGGGGGCTAGCACAGATACGCAGTATTTT.

This clone was recorded only once. The V and J genes are TRBV28 and TRBJ1-5; weak D call: TRBD1 (6 bases). The V gene's germline CDR1 is MDHEN and CDR2 SYDVKM. This CDR3 region has 15 residues. V lost 9 bases and J 2 bases, leaving 17 bases between the germline ends. CDR3 sequence: CASRGGGTGNQPQHF. CDR3 nucleotide sequence: TGTGCCAGTAGAGGGGGGGGCACGGGCAATCAGCCCCAGCATTTT.

The CDR3 DNA is TGTGCCAGCAGTTACTCGTGGATGGCGGATACGCAGTATTTT. It specifies CASSYSWMADTQYF. The rearrangement joins TRBV6-5 to TRBJ2-3, with unresolved D. Germline values: CDR1 MNHEY, CDR2 SVGAGI. V dropped 0 bases and J dropped 6 bases, with 10 bases sitting between them. CDR3 size: 14 residues.

This clone has more than one count but fewer than ten. V is TRBV6-5 and J is TRBJ1-6; tentative D call: TRBD1 (5 bases). CDR3 size: 15 residues. V was trimmed by 0 bases and J by 5 bases, leaving 8 bases between them. Germline lookup yields CDR1 MNHEY and CDR2 SVGAGI. CDR3 amino acids: CASSYSRQNNSPLHF. The CDR3 DNA is TGTGCCAGCAGTTACTCGCGACAGAATAATTCACCCCTCCACTTT.

Only a few counts were recorded for this clone. The rearrangement uses TRBV18 and TRBJ2-2; D gene unclear. The CDR3 runs 11 residues. CDR1 and CDR2 from the germline V gene are KGHSH and LQKENI. Trimming shortened V by 2 bases and J by 6 bases, and 1 base separated the two germline ends. CDR3 in amino acids: CASSPSGELFF. The CDR3, as DNA: TGTGCCAGCTCACCATCCGGGGAGCTGTTTTTT. The whole variable domain, filled in from reference TRBV18 and TRBJ2-2, reads NAGVMQNPRHLVRRRGQEARLRCSPMKGHSHVYWYRQLPEEGLKFMVYLQKENIIDESGMPKERFSAEFPKEGPSILRIQQVVRGDSAAYFCASSPSGELFFGEGSRLTVL.

The chain links TRBV27 to TRBJ1-5; D unclear. Germline CDR1 reads MNHEY; CDR2 reads SMNVEV (reference sequence). CDR3 length equals 13 residues. Trimming pared 6 bases from V and 0 bases from J, leaving 6 bases between. The DNA of the CDR3 is TGTGCCAGCAGCCTGTTTAGCAATCAGCCCCAGCATTTT. Its translation is CASSLFSNQPQHF.

A single count supports this clone. The V gene is TRBV3-1 (or the pseudogene TRBV3-2), the J gene TRBJ2-2; no definite D call. Trimming stripped 2 bases from V and 6 bases from J, with 10 bases between. The CDR3 runs 14 residues. The V gene's germline CDR1 is LGHDT and CDR2 YNNKEL (reference sequence). As DNA, the CDR3 is TGTGCCAGCAGCCAATTCTGGAGCCCCGGGGAGCTGTTTTTT. It specifies CASSQFWSPGELFF.

The chain combines TRBV6-5 with TRBJ1-2, with D unclear. Looked up from germline, CDR1 is MNHEY and CDR2 is SVGAGI. This CDR3 has 12 amino acids. V gave up 5 bases and J gave up 0 bases, with 4 bases separating them. The CDR3 sequence: CASSPANYGYTF. CDR3 in DNA: TGTGCCAGCAGTCCAGCTAACTATGGCTACACCTTC.

The chain has TRBV27 and TRBJ1-5, with 9 bases aligning to TRBD1. The germline V gene has CDR1 MNHEY and CDR2 SMNVEV (reference sequence). CDR3 length equals 15 residues. The trim removed 6 bases at V and 7 bases at J, leaving 10 bases unmatched. The CDR3 sequence is CASSTQGQGGQPQHF. The CDR3 DNA is TGTGCCAGCAGCACCCAGGGACAGGGAGGGCAGCCCCAGCATTTT.